Sequencing of this T cell receptor (beta chain) was carried out in a study of shared T cell receptors in the human thymus. Profiling relied on immunoSEQ multiplex PCR, and the TCRdb table lists in-frame clones only, not all of them. The data show more than 550,000 clones, with 80% to 90% seen just once and 0.0095% to 0.013% held by the top ten. The CDR3 is 15 residues long. Trimming removed 0 bases at V and 6 bases at J, with 15 bases between. Germline-derived CDR1 and CDR2 are MNHNS and SASEGT. This sample was shared with a second study, whose subject was human thymus T cells.

This sequence was found in a girl under two years old with a congenital heart defect. The chain employs TRBV6-1 and TRBJ2-7; D call uncertain. The sample consisted of thymocytes. Here the CDR3 DNA reads TGTGCCAGCAGTGAAGCGCAGGTCCATGTCCGCGAGCAGTACTTC. Protein product: CASSEAQVHVREQYF.